What follows are 8 T cell receptor beta chains derived from one specimen sequenced in a study of CD8 T cells in ankylosing spondylitis. TCRdb reanalysed the 5' RACE reads using MiXCR and keeps one entry per CDR3 protein. In the table there are over 600,000 distinct CDR3 sequences, around a fifth of which are singletons. These receptors have no known antigen. Findings of the study overall: A motif of under ten highly homologous TCR beta variants was seen as apparently characteristic of ankylosing spondylitis blood.

Sequencing was carried out using blood, either unsorted or a sorted T cell fraction (not recorded which). These receptor sequences come from a male donor with ankylosing spondylitis.

The chain employs TRBV2 and TRBJ1-2, with a tentative D call TRBD1 (6 bases). Trimming stripped 9 bases from V and 4 bases from J, with 15 bases between. CDR1 and CDR2 (germline): SNHLY, FYNNEI. The CDR3 extends over 13 amino acids. The CDR3 DNA follows: TGTGCCAGTGACCCGGGAGGGGGCTATGGCTACACCTTC. Its translation: CASDPGGGYGYTF.

This clonotype was seen at least ten times. The V gene is TRBV27, the J gene TRBJ1-1; TRBD1 aligns across 11 bases. V gave up 6 bases and J gave up 3 bases; unmatched junction bases: 3. Germline V CDR1 and CDR2: MNHEY, SMNVEV (reference sequence). This CDR3 is 14 amino acids long. The CDR3: CASRGQGGHTEAFF. Here the CDR3 DNA reads TGTGCCAGCAGGGGACAGGGGGGACACACTGAAGCTTTCTTT.

The genes are TRBV20-1 and TRBJ2-5; 7 bases align to TRBD1. This CDR3 is built from 14 residues. Germline lookup yields CDR1 DFQATT and CDR2 SNEGSKA (reference sequence). J lost 1 base, V lost 5 bases, and 7 bases had no gene match. CDR3 in amino acids: CSAGGQPLQETQYF. The CDR3 DNA is TGCAGTGCTGGGGGACAGCCACTCCAAGAGACCCAGTACTTC.

This clonotype occurred a few times. The rearrangement links TRBV5-4 to TRBJ2-7, with 8 positions matching TRBD1. Losses at the gene ends were 2 bases for V and 2 bases for J; bases not matched to a gene: 9. Looked up from germline, CDR1 is SGHNT and CDR2 is YYREEE (reference sequence). The CDR3 runs 16 residues. This CDR3 is CASSFLAGQGAYEQYF. The CDR3 coding sequence is TGTGCCAGCAGCTTCCTTGCCGGACAGGGCGCCTACGAGCAGTACTTC.

This clonotype was observed a single time. The chain is built from TRBV20-1 and TRBJ1-1; 7 nucleotides line up with TRBD1. Germline V gene data show CDR1 as DFQATT and CDR2 as SNEGSKA (reference sequence). Trimming at V came to 8 bases and at J to 10 bases, leaving 13 bases not matched to a gene. The CDR3 has 12 residues. CDR3 nucleotide sequence: TGCAGTACCACGCGGACAGGTTCCGGAGCTTTCTTT. This translates into CSTTRTGSGAFF.

A few counts support this clonotype. CDR3 protein: CASSSGTDSNQPQHF. CDR3 in DNA: TGTGCCAGCAGTTCTGGGACAGATAGCAATCAGCCCCAGCATTTT. The chain has TRBV12-3 or TRBV12-4 and TRBJ1-5, with 7 nucleotides matching TRBD1. V lost 4 bases, J lost 0 bases, and 3 bases stayed unmatched. The CDR3 is made up of 15 amino acids.

Only a few counts were recorded for this clonotype. The chain couples TRBV7-9 to TRBJ2-7; D assignment may be TRBD1 or TRBD2 (5 bases each). The CDR3 length is 12 residues. Per the germline V gene, CDR1 is SEHNR and CDR2 is FQNEAQ (reference sequence). Trimming stripped 6 bases from V and 2 bases from J, with 8 bases between. The CDR3 reads CASRGEAYEQYF. The CDR3 nucleotides read TGTGCCAGCAGGGGGGAAGCCTACGAGCAGTACTTC. Full variable domain (outside the CDR3, taken from reference TRBV7-9 and TRBJ2-7): DTGVSQNPRHKITKRGQNVTFRCDPISEHNRLYWYRQTLGQGPEFLTYFQNEAQLEKSRLLSDRFSAERPKGSFSTLEIQRTEQGDSAMYLCASRGEAYEQYFGPGTRLTVT.

The gene calls are TRBV7-9 and TRBJ1-4; TRBD1 might be the D (5 bases). CDR3 size: 16 residues. Germline V CDR1 and CDR2: SEHNR, FQNEAQ (reference sequence). V lost 4 bases, J lost 0 bases, and 12 bases lay in between. CDR3 protein: CASSSSLGATNEKLFF. The DNA for the CDR3 is TGTGCCAGCAGCTCCTCTTTGGGGGCAACTAATGAAAAACTGTTTTTT.